Following are 16 T cell receptor beta chains from one sample sequenced in a study of blood T cell repertoires in COVID-19 (dated by TCRdb to the early 2020s). The library was generated by the immunoSEQ multiplex PCR assay. TCRdb provides this immuneACCESS table in a form limited to in-frame rearrangements. Some clones are lacking; in checked studies, under half of them reflect an unresolved V gene, and why the rest are absent is not known. Recorded for this sample are around 91,000 clones; 70% to 85% of them occurred a single time. The ten largest clones represent roughly 12% of the sample. The material sequenced was peripheral blood. All receptors derive from a human donor in a cohort sampled during active COVID-19.

This chain links TRBV4-3 with TRBJ1-2; D gene uncertain. This CDR3 has 15 residues. V was trimmed by 0 bases and J by 7 bases, leaving 15 bases between them. In germline, CDR1 is LGHNA, CDR2 YSLEER. The CDR3 protein is CASSQDRTWAGGYTF. For the CDR3, the DNA is TGCGCCAGCAGCCAAGATAGAACTTGGGCTGGTGGCTACACCTTC.

V usage is TRBV5-1 and J usage is TRBJ2-7; D is perhaps TRBD2 (6 bases). Germline V gene data show CDR1 as SGHRS and CDR2 as YFSETQ. The CDR3 has 12 amino acids. The V and J ends lost 6 bases and 3 bases respectively, with 10 bases between them. The CDR3 bases are TGCGCCAGCACGGGAGCTCACTACGAGCAGTACTTC. Protein: CASTGAHYEQYF.

The J gene is TRBJ2-6, the V gene TRBV3-1 (or the pseudogene TRBV3-2), with D possibly TRBD1 on 5 matching bases. This CDR3 region has 15 residues. Trimming cost V 3 bases and J 0 bases, with 6 bases left between them. CDR1 and CDR2 (germline): LGHDT, YNNKEL (reference sequence). The CDR3 is CASSQDISGANVLTF. The CDR3 DNA follows: TGTGCCAGCAGCCAGGACATCTCTGGGGCCAACGTCCTGACTTTC.

The V call is TRBV6-5, the J call TRBJ2-1; TRBD1 might be the D (5 bases). The V end was cut by 7 bases, the J end by 2 bases, with 15 bases between. Per germline, CDR1 MNHEY and CDR2 SVGAGI. This CDR3 has 15 residues. CDR3 nucleotides: TGTGCCAGCATCGGTGGGGCGCTACCCTACAATGAGCAGTTCTTC. Its translation: CASIGGALPYNEQFF.

The V gene is TRBV29-1, the J gene TRBJ2-7; a weak D match, TRBD2 (6 bases). This CDR3 has 13 residues. CDR1 and CDR2 (germline): SQVTM, ANQGSEA. V lost 4 bases and J lost 0, with 10 bases in between. The CDR3 nucleotides read TGCAGCGTTGCGCGGGGCGCCTCCTACGAGCAGTACTTC. Protein sequence: CSVARGASYEQYF.

The chain carries TRBV27 and TRBJ1-2; 7 bases agree with TRBD1. Unmatched junction bases numbered 11, after V lost 6 bases and J lost 4 bases. This CDR3 is built from 15 residues. CDR1 MNHEY and CDR2 SMNVEV come from the germline V gene (reference sequence). The CDR3 region is CASRLGTAATYGYTF. The CDR3 region has the DNA TGTGCCAGCAGATTGGGGACAGCTGCGACCTATGGCTACACCTTC.

This chain uses TRBV24-1 with TRBJ2-7, with TRBD1 identical over 11 bases. The CDR3 consists of 16 residues. Germline loops: CDR1 KGHDR, CDR2 SFDVKD. V trimming: 0 bases; J trimming: 1 base; junction bases outside the gene matches: 1. DNA for the CDR3: TGTGCCACCAGTGATTTGGGGACAGGGGGTTCCTACGAGCAGTACTTC. It yields the protein CATSDLGTGGSYEQYF.

V and J are TRBV10-3 and TRBJ1-4; TRBD1 matches 8 bases. The V and J ends lost 8 bases and 2 bases, in that order; junction bases with no gene match: 4. This CDR3 has 14 amino acids. The germline V gene has CDR1 ENHRY and CDR2 SYGVKD. The CDR3, as DNA: TGTGCCATCCAGGGGGCAGGGACTAATGAAAAACTGTTTTTT. Encoded protein: CAIQGAGTNEKLFF.

This chain links TRBV6-5 with TRBJ1-4, with D uncertain. V gave up 5 bases and J gave up 7 bases, with 11 bases separating them. This CDR3 has 13 residues. CDR1 and CDR2 from the germline V gene are MNHEY and SVGAGI. CDR3 sequence: CASSLDVGEKLFF. The CDR3, as DNA: TGTGCCAGCAGTCTAGACGTCGGTGAAAAACTGTTTTTT.

The CDR3 region is CASSLLAGSDTGELFF. In DNA, the CDR3 is TGTGCCAGCAGCTTATTAGCGGGGAGTGACACCGGGGAGCTGTTTTTT. J is TRBJ2-2 and V is TRBV7-2; 8 nucleotides agree with TRBD2. Germline loops: CDR1 SGHTA, CDR2 FQGNSA. The ends lost 2 bases at V and 3 bases at J; junction bases unmatched: 5. The CDR3 is made up of 16 amino acids.

The V and J genes are TRBV5-1 and TRBJ2-2; tentative D call: TRBD1 (6 bases). V lost 6 bases and J lost 5, with 14 bases in between. Germline CDR1 is SGHRS and CDR2 is YFSETQ. The CDR3 is 14 residues long. The CDR3 nucleotides read TGCGCCAGCACTCAGGGGCTTAAGACCGGGGAGCTGTTTTTT. It is translated as CASTQGLKTGELFF.

The rearrangement links TRBV9 to TRBJ1-4, with unresolved D. From germline, CDR1 is SGDLS and CDR2 YYNGEE. Trimming removed 4 bases at V and 11 bases at J, with 15 bases between. The CDR3 has 13 residues. This chain's CDR3 is CASSSETLNKLFF. The CDR3 DNA reads TGTGCCAGCAGCTCAGAAACCCTTAATAAACTGTTTTTT.

This rearrangement joins TRBV4-1 to TRBJ1-4; 8 bases agree with TRBD1. Germline lookup yields CDR1 MGHRA and CDR2 YSYEKL. The CDR3 is 17 residues long. The trim removed 4 bases at V and 7 bases at J, leaving 14 bases unmatched. The CDR3 sequence: CASSPVDRADYGEKLFF. The CDR3 bases are TGCGCCAGCAGCCCCGTGGACAGGGCCGACTATGGTGAAAAACTGTTTTTT.

The rearrangement links TRBV4-2 to TRBJ2-2; tentative D call: TRBD2 (6 bases). The CDR3 is made up of 17 amino acids. V gave up 3 bases and J gave up 6 bases, with 20 bases separating them. From germline, CDR1 is LGHNA and CDR2 YNFKEQ. The CDR3 region has the DNA TGTGCCAGCAGCCATGAAGGGACTCCCGCCTACGCCGGGGAGCTGTTTTTT. Protein product: CASSHEGTPAYAGELFF.

This clone was counted once. The rearrangement uses TRBV20-1 and TRBJ2-1, with 15 bases lining up with TRBD2. CDR1 and CDR2 (germline): DFQATT, SNEGSKA (reference sequence). V lost 3 bases to trimming and J lost 9 bases; unmatched junction nucleotides: 3. This CDR3 spans 14 amino acids. The CDR3 protein is CSASGLAGGGEQFF. The CDR3 coding sequence is TGCAGTGCTAGTGGACTAGCGGGAGGGGGTGAGCAGTTCTTC.

This chain joins TRBV5-4 and TRBJ2-1; possibly TRBD2 for D (6 bases). Germline V gene lookup returns CDR1 SGHNT and CDR2 YYREEE (reference sequence). This CDR3 comprises 13 residues. Trimming took 4 bases from V and 3 from J, leaving 8 bases between them. CDR3 nucleotides: TGTGCCAGCAGCCCGGGACTCTACAATGAGCAGTTCTTC. As protein: CASSPGLYNEQFF.